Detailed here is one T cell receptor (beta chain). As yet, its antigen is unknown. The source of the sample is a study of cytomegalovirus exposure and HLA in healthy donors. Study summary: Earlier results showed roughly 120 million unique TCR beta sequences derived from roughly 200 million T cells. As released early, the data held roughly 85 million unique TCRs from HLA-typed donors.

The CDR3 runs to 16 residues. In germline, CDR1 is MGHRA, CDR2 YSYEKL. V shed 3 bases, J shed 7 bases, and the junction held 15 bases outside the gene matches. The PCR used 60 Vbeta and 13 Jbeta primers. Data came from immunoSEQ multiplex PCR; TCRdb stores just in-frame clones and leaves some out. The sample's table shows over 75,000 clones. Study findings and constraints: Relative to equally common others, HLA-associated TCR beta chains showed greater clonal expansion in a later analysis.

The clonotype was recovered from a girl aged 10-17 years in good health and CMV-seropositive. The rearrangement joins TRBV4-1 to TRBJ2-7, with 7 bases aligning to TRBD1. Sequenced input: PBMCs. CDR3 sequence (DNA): TGCGCCAGCAGCCAGACCGGACAGGTGGGGGATTGGGAGCAGTACTTC. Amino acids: CASSQTGQVGDWEQYF.